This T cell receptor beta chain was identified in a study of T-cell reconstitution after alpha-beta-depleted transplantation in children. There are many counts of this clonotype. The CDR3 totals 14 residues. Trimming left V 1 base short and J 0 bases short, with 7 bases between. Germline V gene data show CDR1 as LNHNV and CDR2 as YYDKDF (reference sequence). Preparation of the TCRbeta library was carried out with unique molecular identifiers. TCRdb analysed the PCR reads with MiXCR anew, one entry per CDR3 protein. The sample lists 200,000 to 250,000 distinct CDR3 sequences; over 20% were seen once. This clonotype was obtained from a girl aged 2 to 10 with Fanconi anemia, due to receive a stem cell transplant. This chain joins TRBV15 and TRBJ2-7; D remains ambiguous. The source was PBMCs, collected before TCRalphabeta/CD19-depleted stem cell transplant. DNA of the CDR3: TGTGCCACCAGCAGAGTACGGACCTCCTACGAGCAGTACTTC. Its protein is CATSRVRTSYEQYF.